The 13 T cell receptor beta chains given below trace back to one sample, sequenced in a study of a mutant IDH1 vaccine in newly diagnosed glioma. Antigen specificity for these receptors is unknown. Time point specified: week 11, during vaccination. Every vaccination contained 300 ug of the mutant IDH1 20-mer peptide and was paired with topical imiquimod. Assay: immunoSEQ multiplex PCR; the TCRdb copy retains only in-frame clones and omits some. The table has about 66,000 clones, approximately 84% seen once. This sample comprised PBMCs, obtained from a glioma patient whose treatment included an IDH1 peptide vaccine. Receptor source: a young man with glioma.

The count of this clone is one. The chain uses TRBV30 and TRBJ2-3; maybe TRBD1 (5 bases). CDR3 length: 15 amino acids. Germline CDR1 reads GTSNPN; CDR2 reads SVGIG (reference sequence). V gave up 4 bases and J gave up 3 bases, with 17 bases separating them. CDR3 DNA sequence: TGTGCCTGGACCGGACATCTAGGGTCGACAGATACGCAGTATTTT. Residues: CAWTGHLGSTDTQYF.

This clone occurred a few times. The V call is TRBV2, the J call TRBJ1-1; unclear D gene. Germline loops: CDR1 SNHLY, CDR2 FYNNEI. The V end lost 6 bases, the J end lost 1 base, and 9 bases lay between the germline ends. CDR3 size: 13 residues. The CDR3 region has the DNA TGTGCCAGCAGGGTACAGCAGAACACTGAAGCTTTCTTT. It translates to CASRVQQNTEAFF.

A single count supports this clone. The rearrangement joins TRBV18 to TRBJ2-3; D not certain. This CDR3 has 18 residues. Trimming removed 2 bases at V and 0 bases at J, with 18 bases between. CDR1 KGHSH and CDR2 LQKENI come from the germline V gene. The CDR3 sequence: CASSPRTKRRDSTDTQYF. CDR3 nucleotide sequence: TGTGCCAGCTCACCAAGGACCAAACGAAGGGATAGCACAGATACGCAGTATTTT.

The V and J genes are TRBV18 and TRBJ1-3, with 9 bases identical to TRBD1. The CDR3 totals 18 residues. The germline V gene has CDR1 KGHSH and CDR2 LQKENI. V lost 1 base, J lost 0 bases, and 7 bases stayed unmatched. CDR3 nucleotides: TGTGCCAGCTCACCACGTGGGACAGGGCCCAGCTCTGGAAACACCATATATTTT. Its translation: CASSPRGTGPSSGNTIYF.

J is TRBJ2-2 and V is TRBV5-5; possibly TRBD2 for D (5 bases). The CDR3 has 12 residues. Germline CDR1 reads SGHKS; CDR2 reads YYEKEE (reference sequence). The V and J ends lost 1 base and 13 bases respectively, with 11 bases between them. For the CDR3, the DNA is TGTGCCAGCAGCTTGACACCCCGGGGGCTGTTTTTT. Amino acids: CASSLTPRGLFF.

V is TRBV10-1 and J is TRBJ2-5; D is uncertain. The tail of the sequence fits TRBJ2-7 better, so the J call may be wrong. The germline V gene encodes CDR1 WNHNN and CDR2 SYGVQD (reference sequence). The CDR3 runs to 13 residues. The CDR3 coding sequence is TGCGCCAGCAGTGCCACCCTCGGGTACGAGCAGTACTTC. This codes for CASSATLGYEQYF.

Details on this clone: Other nucleotide sequences in the sample specify the same CDR3. CDR3 DNA sequence: TGTGCCAGCAGCTTGGTAGGGAACCAAGAGACCCAGTACTTC. It codes for CASSLVGNQETQYF. The rearrangement links TRBV5-4 to TRBJ2-5, with no clear D. CDR1 is SGHNT, CDR2 YYREEE, per germline (reference sequence). This CDR3 spans 14 amino acids. Trimming took off 0 bases at V and 0 bases at J, with 6 bases between the two ends. Complete variable domain (other parts from reference TRBV5-4 and TRBJ2-5): ETGVTQSPTHLIKTRGQQVTLRCSSQSGHNTVSWYQQALGQGPQFIFQYYREEENGRGNFPPRFSGLQFPNYSSELNVNALELDDSALYLCASSLVGNQETQYFGPGTRLLVL.

The chain carries TRBV4-1 and TRBJ2-5; D perhaps matches TRBD2 (6 bases). The CDR3 covers 14 residues. Per germline, CDR1 MGHRA and CDR2 YSYEKL. Trimming pared 0 bases from V and 4 bases from J, leaving 9 bases between. The CDR3 bases are TGCGCCAGCAGCCAAGATCTCGGGGGAGAGACCCAGTACTTC. It yields the protein CASSQDLGGETQYF.

V is TRBV18 and J is TRBJ1-2; 7 nucleotides align to TRBD1. CDR3 length: 14 amino acids. V shed 3 bases and J 7 bases; nucleotides not matched to a gene: 8. CDR1 and CDR2 (germline): KGHSH, LQKENI. CDR3: CASSPAGGARGYTF. As DNA, the CDR3 is TGTGCCAGCTCACCCGCAGGGGGGGCTCGTGGCTACACCTTC.

This chain uses TRBV19 with TRBJ2-5; weak D call: TRBD1 (6 bases). The CDR3 contains 14 residues. V lost 3 bases and J lost 1, with 9 bases in between. Per the germline V gene, CDR1 is LNHDA and CDR2 is SQIVND (reference sequence). CDR3 region: CASSMWTAQETQYF. The CDR3 DNA reads TGTGCCAGTAGTATGTGGACAGCCCAAGAGACCCAGTACTTC.

V is TRBV30 and J is TRBJ2-3; 13 nucleotides line up with TRBD2. V lost 8 bases to trimming and J lost 2 bases; unmatched junction nucleotides: 10. The CDR3 loop spans 16 amino acids. CDR1 is GTSNPN, CDR2 SVGIG, per germline (reference sequence). The CDR3 loop reads CAADPGLAGITDTQYF. The CDR3 bases are TGTGCCGCCGATCCGGGACTAGCGGGGATCACAGATACGCAGTATTTT.

J is TRBJ2-3 and V is TRBV4-3; D is tentatively TRBD1 or TRBD2 (5 bases each). This CDR3 spans 14 amino acids. The V end lost 1 base, the J end lost 6 bases, and 11 bases lay between the germline ends. The germline CDR1 and CDR2 sequences are LGHNA and YSLEER. The CDR3 region is CASSQALAGDTQYF. DNA for the CDR3: TGCGCCAGCAGCCAAGCCCTAGCAGGGGATACGCAGTATTTT.

There are a few counts of this clone. CDR3 in amino acids: CASSDGPNSGANVLTF. As DNA, the CDR3 is TGCGCCAGCAGCGACGGCCCGAACTCTGGGGCCAACGTCCTGACTTTC. The chain carries TRBV4-3 and TRBJ2-6; D is unresolved. Germline CDR1 is LGHNA and CDR2 is YSLEER. The V end was cut by 5 bases, the J end by 0 bases, with 11 bases between. The CDR3 has 16 amino acids.